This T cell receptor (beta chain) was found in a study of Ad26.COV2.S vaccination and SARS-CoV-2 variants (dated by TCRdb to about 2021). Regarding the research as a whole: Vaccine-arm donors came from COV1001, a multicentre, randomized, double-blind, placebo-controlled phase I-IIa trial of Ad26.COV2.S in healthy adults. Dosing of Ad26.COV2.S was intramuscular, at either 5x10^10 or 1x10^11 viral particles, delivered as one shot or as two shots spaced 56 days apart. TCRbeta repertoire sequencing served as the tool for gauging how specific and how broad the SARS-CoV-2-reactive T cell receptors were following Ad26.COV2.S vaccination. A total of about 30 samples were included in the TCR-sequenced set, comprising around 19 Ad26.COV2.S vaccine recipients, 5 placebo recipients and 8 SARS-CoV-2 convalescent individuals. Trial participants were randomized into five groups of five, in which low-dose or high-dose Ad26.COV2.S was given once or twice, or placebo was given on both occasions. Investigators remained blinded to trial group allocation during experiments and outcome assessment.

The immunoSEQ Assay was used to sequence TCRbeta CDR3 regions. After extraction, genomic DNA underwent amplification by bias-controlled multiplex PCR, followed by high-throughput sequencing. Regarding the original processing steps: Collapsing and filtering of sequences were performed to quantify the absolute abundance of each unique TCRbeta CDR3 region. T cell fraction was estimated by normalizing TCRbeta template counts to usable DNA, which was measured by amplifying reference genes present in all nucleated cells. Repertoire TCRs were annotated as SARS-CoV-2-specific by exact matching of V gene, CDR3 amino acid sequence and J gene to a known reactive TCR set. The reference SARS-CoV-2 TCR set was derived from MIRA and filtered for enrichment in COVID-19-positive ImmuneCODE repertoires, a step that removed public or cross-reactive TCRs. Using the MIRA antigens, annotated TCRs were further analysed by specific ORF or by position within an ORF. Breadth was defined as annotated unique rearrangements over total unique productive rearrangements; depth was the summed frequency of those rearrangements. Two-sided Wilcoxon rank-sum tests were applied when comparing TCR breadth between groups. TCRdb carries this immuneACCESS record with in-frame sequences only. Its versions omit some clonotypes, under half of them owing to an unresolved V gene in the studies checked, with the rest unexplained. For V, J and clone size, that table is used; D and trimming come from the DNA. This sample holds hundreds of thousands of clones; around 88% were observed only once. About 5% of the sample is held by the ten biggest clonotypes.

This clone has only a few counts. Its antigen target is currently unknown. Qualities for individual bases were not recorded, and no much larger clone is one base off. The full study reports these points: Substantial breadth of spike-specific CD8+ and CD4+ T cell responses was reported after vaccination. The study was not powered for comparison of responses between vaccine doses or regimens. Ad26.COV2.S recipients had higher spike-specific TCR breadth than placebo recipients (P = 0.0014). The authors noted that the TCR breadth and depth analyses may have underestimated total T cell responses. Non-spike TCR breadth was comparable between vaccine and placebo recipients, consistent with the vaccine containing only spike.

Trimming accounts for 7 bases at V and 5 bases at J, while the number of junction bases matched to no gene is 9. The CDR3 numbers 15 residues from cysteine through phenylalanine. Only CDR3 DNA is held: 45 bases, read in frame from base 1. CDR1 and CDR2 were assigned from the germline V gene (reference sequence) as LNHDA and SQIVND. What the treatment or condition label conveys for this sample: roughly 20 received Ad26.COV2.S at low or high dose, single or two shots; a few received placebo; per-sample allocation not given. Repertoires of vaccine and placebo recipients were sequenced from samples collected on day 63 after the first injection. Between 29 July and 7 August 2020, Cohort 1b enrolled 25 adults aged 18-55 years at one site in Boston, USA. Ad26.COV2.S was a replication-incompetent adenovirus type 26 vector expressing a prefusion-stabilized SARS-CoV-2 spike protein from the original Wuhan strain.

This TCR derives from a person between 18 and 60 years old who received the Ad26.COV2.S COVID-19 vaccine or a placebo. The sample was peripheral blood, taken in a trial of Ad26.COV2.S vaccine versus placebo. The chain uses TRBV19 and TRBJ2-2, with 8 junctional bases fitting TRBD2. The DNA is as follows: TGTGCCAGTACCTCGGGCGGGAGGCTTACCGGGGAGCTGTTTTTT. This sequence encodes CASTSGGRLTGELFF.